This entry features one TCR beta chain sequence. The antigen is not known. This entry comes from a study of CD8 T cells in Susac syndrome. Study-level results: Regarding the TCR sequencing and HLA analysis, the study admitted that a relatively small number of individuals were involved.

CD8+ and CD4+ T cells from blood underwent TCR beta sequencing, which was carried out in a high-throughput format. cDNA came from approximately 0.5 to 1 ug RNA primed by random hexamers. TCRdb re-called the immunoSEQ multiplex PCR reads with MiXCR, one entry per CDR3 protein. The table shows more than 85,000 distinct CDR3 sequences, with 90% to 96% occurring only once. Germline trimming cut 1 base from V and 5 bases from J; bases unmatched to any gene: 6. Germline lookup yields CDR1 KGHDR and CDR2 SFDVKD. This CDR3 is 16 amino acids long. Sequenced input: CD4+ T cells from PBMCs. The chain combines TRBV24-1 with TRBJ2-2, with 7 bases fitting TRBD2. This receptor was identified in a human donor in good health. The CDR3 nucleotides read TGTGCCACCAGTGATTTAGGCGGGGGAAGGACCGGGGAGCTGTTTTTT. Encoded protein: CATSDLGGGRTGELFF.